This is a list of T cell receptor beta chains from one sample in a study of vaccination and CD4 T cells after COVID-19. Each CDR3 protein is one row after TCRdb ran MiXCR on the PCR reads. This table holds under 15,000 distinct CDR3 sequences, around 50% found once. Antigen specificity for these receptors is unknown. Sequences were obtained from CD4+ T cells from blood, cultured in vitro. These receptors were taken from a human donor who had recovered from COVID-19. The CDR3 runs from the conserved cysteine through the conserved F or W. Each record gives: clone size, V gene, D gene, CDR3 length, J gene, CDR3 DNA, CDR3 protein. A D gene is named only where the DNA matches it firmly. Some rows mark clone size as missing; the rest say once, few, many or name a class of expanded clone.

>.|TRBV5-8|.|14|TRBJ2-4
TGTGCCAGCAGCTTTGAGGGGAAATCGGACATTCAGTACTTC
CASSFEGKSDIQYF
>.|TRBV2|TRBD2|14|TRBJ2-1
TGTGCCAGCAGTTCTGAGACTAGCGGCAATGAGCAGTTCTTC
CASSSETSGNEQFF
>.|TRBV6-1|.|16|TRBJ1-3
TGTGCCAGCAGCCTACAGAGACCCTTCTCTGGAAACACCATATATTTT
CASSLQRPFSGNTIYF
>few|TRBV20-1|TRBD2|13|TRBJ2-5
TGCAGTGCCCTCCTAGCGGGGCAAGAGACCCAGTACTTC
CSALLAGQETQYF
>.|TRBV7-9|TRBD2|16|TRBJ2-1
TGTGCCAGCAACCGCGGACTAGCGGGAGGGGACAATGAGCAGTTCTTC
CASNRGLAGGDNEQFF
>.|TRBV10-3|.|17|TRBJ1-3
TGTGCCATCAGTGAGTCAGCTGGAGTTAGCTCTGGAAACACCATATATTTT
CAISESAGVSSGNTIYF
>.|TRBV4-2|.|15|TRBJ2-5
TGTGCCAGCAGCCAAGGAAGTAGAGCAGAAGAGACCCAGTACTTC
CASSQGSRAEETQYF
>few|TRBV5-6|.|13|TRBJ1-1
TGTGCCAGCAGCACACTCGCGGGGGCGGGAGCTTTCTTT
CASSTLAGAGAFF
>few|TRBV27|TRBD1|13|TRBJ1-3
TGTGCCAGCAGTTTCACAGGGGGCGACACCATATATTTT
CASSFTGGDTIYF
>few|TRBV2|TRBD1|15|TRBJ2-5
TGTGCCAGCAGTGCCCAGGGGGCGAAGGGAGAGACCCAGTACTTC
CASSAQGAKGETQYF
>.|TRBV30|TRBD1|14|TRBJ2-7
TGTGCCTGGAAAGGGACAGTTTCTATGAACGAGCAGTACTTC
CAWKGTVSMNEQYF
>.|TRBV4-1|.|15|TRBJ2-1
TGCGCCAGCAGCCGGGTGGGTGTGGTCGACAATGAGCAGTTCTTC
CASSRVGVVDNEQFF
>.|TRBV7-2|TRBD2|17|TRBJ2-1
TGTGCCAGCAGCTTAGTAAGGAGGAGCGGGAGAACGTATGAGCAGTTCTTC
CASSLVRRSGRTYEQFF
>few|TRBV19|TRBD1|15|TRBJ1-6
TGTGCCAGTAGTATCCCGGGACAGAGTAATTCACCCCTCCACTTT
CASSIPGQSNSPLHF
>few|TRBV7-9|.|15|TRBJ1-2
TGTGCCAGCAGCTTGGGCCAGTCCCCCGTCTATGGCTACACCTTC
CASSLGQSPVYGYTF
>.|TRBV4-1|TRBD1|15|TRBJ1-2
TGCGCCAGCAGCCAAGGTTCCCGACAGGGACGAGTCTACACCTTC
CASSQGSRQGRVYTF
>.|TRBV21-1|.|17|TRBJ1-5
TGTGCCAGCAGCAAAGGGGCCGACAGGGGTAGCAATCAGCCCCAGCATTTT
CASSKGADRGSNQPQHF
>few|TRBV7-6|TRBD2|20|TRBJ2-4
TGTGCCAGCAGCTTAATCCCGGGACTAGCGGGAGCGGGTGTCAAAAACATTCAGTACTTC
CASSLIPGLAGAGVKNIQYF
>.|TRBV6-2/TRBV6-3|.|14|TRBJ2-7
TGTGCCAGCAGGTTATGGTCGGGATCTTACGAGCAGTACTTC
CASRLWSGSYEQYF
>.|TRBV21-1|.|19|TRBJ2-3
TGTGCCAGCTCCCGGGCGGGAGACGAGCGGGCCCCCCGCCGCGATACGCAGTATTTT
CASSRAGDERAPRRDTQYF
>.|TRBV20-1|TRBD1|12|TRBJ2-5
TGCAATGCTGGGACAGGGTCAGAGACCCAGTACTTC
CNAGTGSETQYF
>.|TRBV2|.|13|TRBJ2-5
TGTGCCAGCGGGGGTGGGCAGCAAGAGACCCAGTACTTC
CASGGGQQETQYF
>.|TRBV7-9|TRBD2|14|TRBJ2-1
TGTGCCAGCAGCGTCGGGGGGACCGACAATGAGCAGTTCTTC
CASSVGGTDNEQFF
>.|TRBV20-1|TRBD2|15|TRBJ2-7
TGCAGTGCTAGAGTCCCTAGCGGGAGGGGGAACGAGCAGTACTTC
CSARVPSGRGNEQYF
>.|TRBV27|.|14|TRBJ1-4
TGTGCCAGCAGCTACGGGGGATTTAATGAAAAACTGTTTTTT
CASSYGGFNEKLFF
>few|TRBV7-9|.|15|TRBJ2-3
TGTGCCAGCAGCTTCGGTCCAGCTGTGTGGGATACGCAGTATTTT
CASSFGPAVWDTQYF
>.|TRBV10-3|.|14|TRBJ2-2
TGTGCCATCAGTGAGTACTCCCACGGTGGGGAGCTGTTTTTT
CAISEYSHGGELFF
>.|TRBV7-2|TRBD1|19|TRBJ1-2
TGTGCCAGCAGCTTATTTTGGCAGGACAGGCCTTCAAGGGACTATGGCTACACCTTC
CASSLFWQDRPSRDYGYTF
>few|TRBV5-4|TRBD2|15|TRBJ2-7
TGTGCCAGCAGCCCCCCGTTTCGGGAGGGTAGCGAGCAGTACTTC
CASSPPFREGSEQYF
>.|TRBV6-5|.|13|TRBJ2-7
TGTGCCAGCAGTTACGAACAGGACTCCGAGCAGTACTTC
CASSYEQDSEQYF
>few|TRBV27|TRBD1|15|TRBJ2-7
TGTGCCAGCAAACAATCGAGGACAGGGGGTTATGAGCAGTACTTC
CASKQSRTGGYEQYF
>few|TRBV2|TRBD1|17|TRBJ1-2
TGTGCCGGAAACAGGGGAGGTCCAACCGATGCCGACTATGGCTACACCTTC
CAGNRGGPTDADYGYTF
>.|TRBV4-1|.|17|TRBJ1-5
TGCGCCAGCAGCCCATCTTACAGAGGCTTCTCCAATCAGCCCCAGCATTTT
CASSPSYRGFSNQPQHF
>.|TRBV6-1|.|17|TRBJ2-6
TGTGCCAGCAAAATGGGGGGACGACACTCTGGGGCCAACGTCCTGACTTTC
CASKMGGRHSGANVLTF
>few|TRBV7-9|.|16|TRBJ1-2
TGTGCCAGCAGCCCCCGCGGGACACGCGAAACTGGAGGCTACACCTTC
CASSPRGTRETGGYTF
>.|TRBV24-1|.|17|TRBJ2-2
TGTGCCACCAGTGATCCCCGAGGTAGCGGTTCCACCGGGGAGCTGTTTTTT
CATSDPRGSGSTGELFF
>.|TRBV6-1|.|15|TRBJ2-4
TGTGCCAGCAGTGGGGCGGGGTTAGGGGGGAGCATTCAGTACTTC
CASSGAGLGGSIQYF
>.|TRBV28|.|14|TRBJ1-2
TGTGCCAGCAGTTCTGCTGGATTTGGGAGGGGCTACACCTTC
CASSSAGFGRGYTF
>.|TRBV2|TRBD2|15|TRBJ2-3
TGTGCCAGCAGGGGAGGGGAGAGCGGGGCTAATACGCAGTATTTT
CASRGGESGANTQYF
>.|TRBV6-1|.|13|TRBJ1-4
TGTGCCAGCAGTGAAAGGACCGCCGAAAAACTGTTTTTT
CASSERTAEKLFF
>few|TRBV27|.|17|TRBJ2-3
TGTGCCAGCAGTCCTCCGGGACTCGCATCTAGCACAGATACGCAGTATTTT
CASSPPGLASSTDTQYF
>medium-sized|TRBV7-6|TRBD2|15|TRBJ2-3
TGTGCCAGCAGCTTAAGCGGGAGGCCCACAGATACGCAGTATTTT
CASSLSGRPTDTQYF
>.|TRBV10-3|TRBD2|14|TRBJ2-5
TGTGCCATCAGTGCCGGGACTAGCGCGGAGACCCAGTACTTC
CAISAGTSAETQYF
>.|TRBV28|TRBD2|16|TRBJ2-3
TGTGCCAGCAGTATAGGACTAGCGGGAGGGACAGATACGCAGTATTTT
CASSIGLAGGTDTQYF
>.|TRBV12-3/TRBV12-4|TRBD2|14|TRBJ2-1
TGTGCCAGCAGTTTAGCGCTGAGCGGGACGGCGCCATTCTTC
CASSLALSGTAPFF
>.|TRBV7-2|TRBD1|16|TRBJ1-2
TGTGCCAGCAGCTTAAACAGGGGCCCCTCTAACTATGGCTACACCTTC
CASSLNRGPSNYGYTF
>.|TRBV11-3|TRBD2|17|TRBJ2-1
TGTGCCAGCAGCGATGGGGCGGGAGGGAGCTCCTACAATGAGCAGTTCTTC
CASSDGAGGSSYNEQFF
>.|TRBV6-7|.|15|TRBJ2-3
TGTGCCAGCAGTTACTGTCGGGACCGCGGGTATACGCAGTATTTT
CASSYCRDRGYTQYF
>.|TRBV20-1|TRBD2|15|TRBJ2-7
TGCAGTGCTAGCGGGAGGATGGGACCGAGCTACGAGCAGTACTTC
CSASGRMGPSYEQYF